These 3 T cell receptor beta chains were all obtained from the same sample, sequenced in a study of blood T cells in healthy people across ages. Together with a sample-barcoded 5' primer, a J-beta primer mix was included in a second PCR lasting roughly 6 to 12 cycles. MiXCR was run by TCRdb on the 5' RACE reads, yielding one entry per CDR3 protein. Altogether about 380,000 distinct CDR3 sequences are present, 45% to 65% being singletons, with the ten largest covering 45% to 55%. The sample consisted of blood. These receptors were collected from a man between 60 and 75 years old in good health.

The CDR3 sequence: CASSPTETNSPLHF. CDR3 sequence (DNA): TGTGCCAGCAGTCCGACAGAAACAAATTCACCCCTCCACTTT. The chain has TRBV6-5 and TRBJ1-6, with D possibly being TRBD1 (5 bases). Germline CDR1 is MNHEY and CDR2 is SVGAGI. CDR3 length: 14 residues. Trimming took 5 bases from V and 7 from J, leaving 12 bases between them.

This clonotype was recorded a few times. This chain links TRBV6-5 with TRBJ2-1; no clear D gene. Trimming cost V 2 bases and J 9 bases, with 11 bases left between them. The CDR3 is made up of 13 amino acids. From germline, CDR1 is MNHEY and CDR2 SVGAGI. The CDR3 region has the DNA TGTGCCAGCAGTTACCCGGGTTTTAGTGAGCAGTTCTTC. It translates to CASSYPGFSEQFF.

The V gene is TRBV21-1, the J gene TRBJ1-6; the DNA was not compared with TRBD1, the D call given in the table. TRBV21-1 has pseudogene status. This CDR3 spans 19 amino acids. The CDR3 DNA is TGTGCCAGCAGCAAAAAAGGGGCGGACAGGCATAAGTGGAATTCACCCCTCCACTTT. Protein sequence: CASSKKGADRHKWNSPLHF.